The entry below describes one T cell receptor beta chain. Antigen specificity is unknown. This entry belongs to a study of cytomegalovirus exposure and HLA in healthy donors. Study-level findings and limits: V- and J-gene trimming of TCR beta was linked (in a later analysis) to a missense DCLRE1C variant. Earlier analysis looked at TCR beta V segments, and most were productive about 90% or about 30% of the time.

Donors showed nominal health when sampled, although they likely had unrecorded immune exposures. 60 Vbeta and 13 Jbeta primers were used in PCR. The data were produced by immunoSEQ multiplex PCR, yet TCRdb's version contains in-frame clones alone and is incomplete. The profile shows some 36,000 clones, approximately 70% of them singletons. The CDR3 length is 15 residues. CDR1 is SEHNR and CDR2 is FQNEAQ in the germline V gene (reference sequence). V lost 6 bases and J lost 5; bases outside the gene matches: 9. The specimen was PBMCs. The chain is built from TRBV7-9 and TRBJ1-4, with 7 bases identical to TRBD1. This TCR was recovered from a young man in good health and CMV-seronegative. CDR3: CASSLSGGINEKLFF. CDR3 bases: TGTGCCAGCAGTCTTTCAGGGGGAATAAATGAAAAACTGTTTTTT.